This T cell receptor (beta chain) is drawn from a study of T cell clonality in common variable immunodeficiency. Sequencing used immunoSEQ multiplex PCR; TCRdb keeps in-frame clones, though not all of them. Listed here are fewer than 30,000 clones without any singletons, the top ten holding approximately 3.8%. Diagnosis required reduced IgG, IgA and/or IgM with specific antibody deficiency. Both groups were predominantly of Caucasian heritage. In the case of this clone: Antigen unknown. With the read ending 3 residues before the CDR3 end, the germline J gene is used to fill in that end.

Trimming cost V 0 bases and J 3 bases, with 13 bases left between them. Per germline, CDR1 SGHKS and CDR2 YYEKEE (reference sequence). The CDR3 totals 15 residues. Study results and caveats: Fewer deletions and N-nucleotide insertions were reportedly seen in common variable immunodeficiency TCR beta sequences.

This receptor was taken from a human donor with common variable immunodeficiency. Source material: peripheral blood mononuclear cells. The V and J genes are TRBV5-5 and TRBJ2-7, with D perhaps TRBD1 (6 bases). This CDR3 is CASSLARGRDYEQYF. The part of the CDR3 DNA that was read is TGTGCCAGCAGCTTGGCCAGGGGCCGGGACTACGAG.